The rows below give T cell receptor beta chains drawn from one sample of a study of long-term antiretroviral therapy in people with HIV. Assay: immunoSEQ multiplex PCR; the TCRdb copy retains only in-frame clones and omits some. The table lists about 24,000 clones, 81% of them singletons. The sample was unsorted PBMCs, taken at the start of antiretroviral therapy, before treatment. The receptors here all came from a young woman with HIV. The conserved cysteine and the conserved F or W are not part of the CDR3 here. D genes are given only for firm matches.

V	D	CDR3
TRBV28	.	ASRPGTSTDTQY
TRBV28	TRBD1	ASKRTGAYNEQF
TRBV27	TRBD2	ASSFRGVPNYEQY
TRBV28	.	ASRPGPPYEQY
TRBV4-1	.	ASSQEDGGERLEQF
TRBV7-8	TRBD1	ASSFFRGLGYGYT
TRBV7-2	.	ASRYRGEANQPQH
TRBV7-2	.	ASSPSPTDTQY
TRBV5-8	.	ASRSAVGKSNEKLF
TRBV6-4	.	ASSPRARETQY
TRBV9	TRBD1	ASSGEGAFSSDTQY
TRBV7-9	.	ASSSPTDGYT
TRBV5-5	.	ASSLQGNQPQH
TRBV28	.	ASSGPDTEAF
TRBV5-1	TRBD2	ASSLGQLAGDKF
TRBV5-4	.	ASSTEINQPQH
TRBV28	.	ASSLLGAQPQH
TRBV18	TRBD1	ASQGTGDSPLH
TRBV5-6	.	ASSLLQASSGNTIY
TRBV10-3	.	AISVTAGGYT